A selection of T cell receptor beta chains follows, all from one sample in a study of cytomegalovirus exposure and HLA in healthy donors. Assay used: immunoSEQ multiplex PCR; TCRdb lists only in-frame clones, some missing. This table has 150,000 to 200,000 clones, about 80% appearing once. The sequenced sample was PBMCs. Every receptor here comes from a woman aged 30 to 39 in good health and CMV-seropositive. CDR3s include the opening cysteine and the closing phenylalanine or tryptophan. Fields, in order: V gene, D gene, J gene, clone size, CDR3 DNA, CDR3 protein. The D gene is left open where the match is weak. Clone size is not always given. Where it is, it says once, few, many or a class for expanded clones.

TRBV18	.	TRBJ1-6	once	TGTGCCAGCTCACCTGGCAGGCTGGGTTCACCCCTCCACTTT	CASSPGRLGSPLHF
TRBV28	TRBD1	TRBJ1-1	few	TGTGCCAGTGGGACAGGGAACACTGAAGCTTTCTTT	CASGTGNTEAFF
TRBV19	.	TRBJ2-7	.	TGTGCCAGTAGTCCCCTGGAGGGTTCCTACGAGCAGTACTTC	CASSPLEGSYEQYF
TRBV2	TRBD1	TRBJ1-4	.	TGTGCCAGCAGTGTAACCGGGACAGGGGTTGAAAAACTGTTTTTT	CASSVTGTGVEKLFF
TRBV6-5	.	TRBJ2-7	.	TGTGCCAGCAGTTACCTCGGGGCGGGGAGGAACGAGCAGTACTTC	CASSYLGAGRNEQYF
TRBV6-1	.	TRBJ1-6	.	TGTGCCAGCAGCCGCAGCTCCTATAATTCACCCCTCCACTTT	CASSRSSYNSPLHF
TRBV10-3	.	TRBJ2-3	.	TGTGCCATCAGTGAGTCGTGGCAGGGTGTGACAGATACGCAGTATTTT	CAISESWQGVTDTQYF
TRBV27	.	TRBJ2-7	few	TGTGCCAGCAGTTCCAGGACTGGATACGAGCAGTACTTC	CASSSRTGYEQYF
TRBV4-1	.	TRBJ2-1	.	TGCGCCAGCAGCCAAGGCCTGGGGGATTGGGCTAGCGATGAGCAGTTCTTC	CASSQGLGDWASDEQFF
TRBV6-1	.	TRBJ1-2	.	TGTGCCAGCACGGGAGGAACTAACTATGGCTACACCTTC	CASTGGTNYGYTF
TRBV7-2	TRBD1	TRBJ1-5	.	TGTGCCAGCAGCCACCAGGGGGCTGGTCAGCCCCAGCATTTT	CASSHQGAGQPQHF
TRBV7-2	.	TRBJ1-5	.	TGTGCCAGCAGCTTAACGGGGAACGGGGATCAGCCCCAGCATTTT	CASSLTGNGDQPQHF
TRBV19	TRBD2	TRBJ2-5	.	TGTGCCAGTAGCCCTAACGGGGGGGCAGGAGAGACCCAGTACTTC	CASSPNGGAGETQYF
TRBV18	TRBD1	TRBJ1-1	.	TGTGCCAGCTCAGTTTCGGGACAGGGGACATCTGAAGCTTTCTTT	CASSVSGQGTSEAFF
TRBV28	TRBD1	TRBJ1-4	.	TGTGCCAGCAGCGTGGACAGGGAAAATGAAAAACTGTTTTTT	CASSVDRENEKLFF
TRBV19	TRBD2	TRBJ2-3	few	TGTGCCAGTAGTAAGCGGACTAGCGGGAGGGGGGGAGATACGCAGTATTTT	CASSKRTSGRGGDTQYF
TRBV7-9	TRBD1	TRBJ2-7	few	TGTGCCAGCAGCTTAAAGGGCGGACAGGGGGCCTACGAGCAGTACTTC	CASSLKGGQGAYEQYF
TRBV7-9	TRBD1	TRBJ2-7	.	TGTGCCAGCAGCTTCGGACAGGCCCCCTACGAGCAGTACTTC	CASSFGQAPYEQYF
TRBV6-5	.	TRBJ1-4	.	TGTGCCAGCAGTGCCAGGGCGAGAGAAAAACTGTTTTTT	CASSARAREKLFF
TRBV7-2	.	TRBJ1-1	once	TGTGCCAGCAGCTCGGACACATGGCGGGAAGCTTTCTTT	CASSSDTWREAFF
TRBV19	.	TRBJ2-1	.	TGTGCCAGTACACCACTACAGGGTTTAGAAAAAAATGAGCAGTTCTTC	CASTPLQGLEKNEQFF
TRBV28	TRBD1	TRBJ1-1	.	TGTGCCAGCAGGCAACAGGGGCACACTGAAGCTTTCTTT	CASRQQGHTEAFF
TRBV2	TRBD2	TRBJ2-7	.	TGTGCCAGCAGTCACAGTGGGACTAGGGGAGAGCAGTACTTC	CASSHSGTRGEQYF
TRBV5-1	.	TRBJ2-7	.	TGCGCCAGCAGCTTGGTGGGGGGTCCCTACGAGCAGTACTTC	CASSLVGGPYEQYF
TRBV18	TRBD2	TRBJ2-3	few	TGTGCCAGCTCCGGTAGCGGGGGGAAAGATACGCAGTATTTT	CASSGSGGKDTQYF
TRBV5-4	TRBD1	TRBJ1-5	.	TGTGCCAGCAGCTTGGCAGGGGGCGCGGAGCCCCAGCATTTT	CASSLAGGAEPQHF
TRBV11-2	.	TRBJ2-3	few	TGTGCCAGCAGAAAGCTGGGGGGGCCAGATACGCAGTATTTT	CASRKLGGPDTQYF
TRBV6-5	TRBD1	TRBJ2-2	.	TGTGCCAGCAAACGGGACAGGGACACCGGGGAGCTGTTTTTT	CASKRDRDTGELFF
TRBV6-5	.	TRBJ2-2	once	TGTGCCAGCAGGACCGACAGACGCGACACCGGGGAGCTGTTTTTT	CASRTDRRDTGELFF
TRBV5-1	TRBD2	TRBJ2-5	few	TGCGCCAGCACGTCTAGCGGGGGGGCCTCGGAGACCCAGTACTTC	CASTSSGGASETQYF
TRBV30	.	TRBJ2-7	.	TGTGCCTGGAGTGTAGCAAGTTTGCCCGTGAGCTCCTACGAGCAGTACTTC	CAWSVASLPVSSYEQYF
TRBV19	.	TRBJ2-7	.	TGTGCCAGTAGTACGCGGGACGTATCCTACGAGCAGTACTTC	CASSTRDVSYEQYF
TRBV11-2	.	TRBJ2-2	once	TGTGCCAGCTTAGGCAGGGATCTTAACACCGGGGAGCTGTTTTTT	CASLGRDLNTGELFF
TRBV4-1	.	TRBJ2-5	.	TGCGCCAGCAGCCAAGGTCCGGAGACCGAGACCCAGTACTTC	CASSQGPETETQYF
TRBV11-3	.	TRBJ1-1	.	TGTGCCAGCAGCTATGGCTTGAACACTGAAGCTTTCTTT	CASSYGLNTEAFF
TRBV18	TRBD2	TRBJ2-7	.	TGTGCCAGCTCACCACTTGGCGGGAGTGGTTCCTACGAGCAGTACTTC	CASSPLGGSGSYEQYF
TRBV15	.	TRBJ2-3	.	TGTGCCACCAGCAGAGGCGACGGAGACACAGATACGCAGTATTTT	CATSRGDGDTDTQYF
TRBV9	TRBD2	TRBJ2-7	few	TGTGCCAGCAGCCTTTGGGAGGGAAGCTCCTACGAGCAGTACTTC	CASSLWEGSSYEQYF
TRBV7-6	TRBD2	TRBJ2-7	.	TGTGCCAGCAGCTTAGCACGGGACTATTCCTACGAGCAGTACTTC	CASSLARDYSYEQYF
TRBV18	.	TRBJ1-5	.	TGTGCCAGCTCACCATTTGGCGGTGTGGGAGAACAGCCCCAGCATTTT	CASSPFGGVGEQPQHF
TRBV19	TRBD1	TRBJ2-7	.	TGTGCCAGTTCGCGACAGGGAGAGTCCTACGAGCAGTACTTC	CASSRQGESYEQYF
TRBV7-2	.	TRBJ1-3	.	TGTGCCAGCAGCTTAGCTTTGATAGATGGAAACACCATATATTTT	CASSLALIDGNTIYF
TRBV2	.	TRBJ2-7	.	TGTGCCACCACCGGGATGAGCTCCTACGAGCAGTACTTC	CATTGMSSYEQYF
TRBV5-4	TRBD1	TRBJ2-1	once	TGTGCCAGCAGCTTGTACGGGACAGGTTACAATGAGCAGTTCTTC	CASSLYGTGYNEQFF
TRBV7-8	TRBD1	TRBJ1-6	few	TGTGCCAGCAGTGAACAGGGGCGGCGGTCACCCCTCCACTTT	CASSEQGRRSPLHF
TRBV6-5	TRBD1	TRBJ2-7	.	TGTGCCAGCAGTTACTCAGGACAGGGGTACGAGCAGTACTTC	CASSYSGQGYEQYF
TRBV2	TRBD1	TRBJ2-5	few	TGTGCCAGCAGTGAATGGCAGGGGGCTGGGACCCAGTACTTC	CASSEWQGAGTQYF
TRBV7-9	TRBD2	TRBJ2-1	once	TGTGCCAGCAGCTCCCCGGGACTAGCAGACAATGAGCAGTTCTTC	CASSSPGLADNEQFF
TRBV6-1	.	TRBJ2-7	.	TGTGCCAGCAGTGAAGAGTATAGACTAGTTCTCGAGCAGTACTTC	CASSEEYRLVLEQYF
TRBV11-3	TRBD1	TRBJ2-7	once	TGTGCCAGCAGCTCGGGACAGGGGGCGTACGAGCAGTACTTC	CASSSGQGAYEQYF
TRBV19	.	TRBJ2-1	.	TGTGCCAGTAGTCCCTCCCGAGGTGAGCAGTTCTTC	CASSPSRGEQFF
TRBV5-4	TRBD2	TRBJ2-3	once	TGTGCCAGCAGCTTGAAGGCGGGGGGCGGCACAGATACGCAGTATTTT	CASSLKAGGGTDTQYF
TRBV5-6	TRBD1	TRBJ1-4	.	TGTGCCAGCAGCGCAGGGGGGAGAAATGAAAAACTGTTTTTT	CASSAGGRNEKLFF
TRBV7-2	TRBD2	TRBJ2-1	.	TGTGCCAGCAGCTTCCCTAGCGGTAAGCAGTTCTTC	CASSFPSGKQFF
TRBV4-1	TRBD2	TRBJ2-1	.	TGCGCCAGCAGCCAAATCGGGACTAGCGGGAGGAGGAGCAATGAGCAGTTCTTC	CASSQIGTSGRRSNEQFF
TRBV10-1	.	TRBJ2-3	.	TGCGCCAGCAGTGAGTACGGCCTACTGACAGGCAGCACAGATACGCAGTATTTT	CASSEYGLLTGSTDTQYF
TRBV19	TRBD1	TRBJ1-5	.	TGTGCCACCCTGGACAGGCCGGGTCAGCCCCAGCATTTT	CATLDRPGQPQHF
TRBV30	.	TRBJ2-2	once	TGTGCCTGGAGCCGACAGGGAGGCACCGGGGAGCTGTTTTTT	CAWSRQGGTGELFF
TRBV7-2	.	TRBJ2-3	.	TGTGCCAGCAGCCTACGGACTTCTGATACGCAGTATTTT	CASSLRTSDTQYF
TRBV15	TRBD2	TRBJ2-2	.	TGTGCCACCAGCAGAGACGCGGGAGCGAACACCGGGGAGCTGTTTTTT	CATSRDAGANTGELFF